The next 26 T cell receptor beta chains were all read from a single sample in a study of shared clonotypes between healthy human individuals. Repertoires were generated with immunoSEQ multiplex PCR, while TCRdb's copy carries only in-frame clones and drops some. Altogether about 1 million clones are present, about 75% being singletons, with the ten largest covering approximately 1.5%. The sample consisted of memory CD4+ T cells sorted from blood. The subset was: CD45RA-negative fraction. Receptor source: a man aged 18 to 30 in good health.

The V gene is TRBV7-8, the J gene TRBJ1-1; D perhaps matches TRBD1 (6 bases). V lost 3 bases to trimming and J lost 1 base, with 15 bases between them. Germline V gene sequence: CDR1 SGHVS, CDR2 FQNEAQ. This CDR3 comprises 16 residues. This CDR3 reads CASSFQTGTSNTEAFF. The CDR3 DNA sequence: TGTGCCAGCAGCTTCCAAACCGGGACATCGAACACTGAAGCTTTCTTT. The full variable domain, its missing parts supplied by reference TRBV7-8 and TRBJ1-1, is GAGVSQSPRYKVAKRGQDVALRCDPISGHVSLFWYQQALGQGPEFLTYFQNEAQLDKSGLPSDRFFAERPEGSVSTLKIQRTQQEDSAVYLCASSFQTGTSNTEAFFGQGTRLTVV.

This sequence joins TRBV30 and TRBJ1-3; the D gene is possibly TRBD1 (6 bases). The germline V and J ends were trimmed by 0 bases and 0 bases, with 33 bases remaining between them. This CDR3 is 23 amino acids long. Germline CDR1 reads GTSNPN; CDR2 reads SVGIG (reference sequence). This chain's CDR3 is CAWSVVVEILGGLAVHSGNTIYF. The CDR3 DNA reads as TGTGCCTGGAGTGTAGTAGTCGAGATCCTGGGGGGCCTCGCCGTCCACTCTGGAAACACCATATATTTT.

J is TRBJ2-7 and V is TRBV28; 10 bases align to TRBD2. V lost 4 bases, J lost 3 bases, and 9 bases stayed unmatched. CDR1 and CDR2 (germline): MDHEN, SYDVKM. The CDR3 is 16 residues long. CDR3 sequence: CASSSQLAGMDYEQYF. The CDR3 DNA sequence: TGTGCCAGCAGTTCCCAACTAGCGGGGATGGACTACGAGCAGTACTTC.

A few counts support this clone. Other DNA sequences in the sample encode the same CDR3. The chain combines TRBV5-1 with TRBJ2-3; TRBD2 matches 9 bases. With 0 bases clipped from V and 6 bases from J, the junction kept 2 bases outside the gene matches. Germline V gives CDR1 SGHRS, CDR2 YFSETQ. The CDR3 has 14 amino acids. CDR3 sequence reads: CASSLERGADTQYF. In DNA form, the CDR3 reads TGCGCCAGCAGCTTGGAGCGGGGGGCGGATACGCAGTATTTT.

The chain uses TRBV5-1 and TRBJ2-6, with D possibly being TRBD1 (6 bases). This CDR3 has 16 amino acids. In germline, CDR1 is SGHRS, CDR2 YFSETQ. The V end was cut by 4 bases, the J end by 6 bases, with 17 bases between. The CDR3 protein is CASSPQTQGTANVLTF. DNA for the CDR3: TGCGCCAGCAGCCCACAGACACAGGGCACGGCCAACGTCCTGACTTTC.

In its sample, this clone was seen a few times. The rearrangement uses TRBV11-1 and TRBJ2-5, with D possibly TRBD2 on 6 matching bases. V was cut by 1 base and J by 5 bases, with 14 bases left in between. Germline V gives CDR1 SGHAT, CDR2 FQDESV (reference sequence). The CDR3 runs to 15 residues. CDR3 residues: CASSLVIGAGETQYF. The DNA of the CDR3 is TGTGCCAGCAGCTTAGTCATCGGGGCGGGGGAGACCCAGTACTTC. The full variable domain, rest sourced from reference TRBV11-1 and TRBJ2-5, is EAEVAQSPRYKITEKSQAVAFWCDPISGHATLYWYRQILGQGPELLVQFQDESVVDDSQLPKDRFSAERLKGVDSTLKIQPAELGDSAMYLCASSLVIGAGETQYFGPGTRLLVL.

The rearrangement joins TRBV5-1 to TRBJ1-1; D is undetermined. This CDR3 comprises 16 residues. Germline values: CDR1 SGHRS, CDR2 YFSETQ. V lost 0 bases, J lost 1 base, and 13 bases lay in between. Here the CDR3 DNA reads TGCGCCAGCAGCTTGGAGGATGTACAGCAGAACACTGAAGCTTTCTTT. Protein sequence: CASSLEDVQQNTEAFF.

The V gene is TRBV4-2, the J gene TRBJ2-7; D might be TRBD2 (5 bases). The CDR3 covers 14 residues. CDR1 LGHNA and CDR2 YNFKEQ come from the germline V gene. Trimming pared 1 base from V and 3 bases from J, leaving 10 bases between. CDR3 amino acids: CASSQVQTNYEQYF. The CDR3 DNA reads as TGTGCCAGCAGCCAAGTCCAGACTAACTACGAGCAGTACTTC.

The chain recombines TRBV6-1 with TRBJ1-4; D remains ambiguous. Looked up from germline, CDR1 is MNHNS and CDR2 is SASEGT. CDR3 size: 13 residues. The ends were cut back, 4 bases at V and 10 bases at J, with 13 bases in the middle. The CDR3 DNA reads as TGTGCCAGCAGTGGGGCAGATTACGGAAAACTGTTTTTT. Translated: CASSGADYGKLFF.

The gene calls are TRBV28 and TRBJ1-4, with TRBD1 matching over 10 bases. J lost 8 bases, V lost 2 bases, and 8 bases had no gene match. The CDR3 totals 16 residues. Per germline, CDR1 MDHEN and CDR2 SYDVKM. The CDR3 here is CASSLGSGTGEEKLFF. CDR3 DNA sequence: TGTGCCAGCAGTTTAGGGTCCGGGACAGGGGAAGAAAAACTGTTTTTT.

The rearrangement uses TRBV2 and TRBJ2-7; the match to TRBD1 covers 11 bases. V lost 8 bases, J lost 6 bases, and 9 bases stayed unmatched. The CDR3 totals 14 residues. Germline V gene data show CDR1 as SNHLY and CDR2 as FYNNEI. CDR3 DNA: TGTGCCAGCGAGGGTGTGGGACAGGGGGGCGAGCAGTACTTC. It yields the protein CASEGVGQGGEQYF.

The V and J genes are TRBV30 and TRBJ2-2; TRBD2 agrees at 13 bases. Unmatched junction bases numbered 4, after V lost 2 bases and J lost 7 bases. This CDR3 comprises 15 residues. Germline-derived CDR1 and CDR2 are GTSNPN and SVGIG (reference sequence). The CDR3 sequence is CAWSLTSGGYGELFF. The CDR3 coding sequence is TGTGCCTGGAGTCTGACTAGCGGGGGGTACGGGGAGCTGTTTTTT. Filled out from reference TRBV30 and TRBJ2-2, the complete variable domain reads SQTIHQWPATLVQPVGSPLSLECTVEGTSNPNLYWYRQAAGRGLQLLFYSVGIGQISSEVPQNLSASRPQDRQFILSSKKLLLSDSGFYLCAWSLTSGGYGELFFGEGSRLTVL.

V is TRBV19 and J is TRBJ1-2, with a tentative D call TRBD1 (5 bases). The CDR3 runs to 14 residues. CDR1 is LNHDA, CDR2 SQIVND, per germline (reference sequence). V lost 3 bases, J lost 6 bases, and 14 bases lay in between. CDR3 DNA sequence: TGTGCCAGTAGTATCTTCGGAGGGGATAATGGCTACACCTTC. This codes for CASSIFGGDNGYTF.

The J gene is TRBJ2-2, the V gene TRBV2; D is perhaps TRBD1 or TRBD2 (5 bases each). V lost 4 bases and J 6 bases, leaving 15 bases between the germline ends. This CDR3 comprises 15 residues. Germline V gene lookup returns CDR1 SNHLY and CDR2 FYNNEI. The CDR3 reads CASSVQGLEAGELFF. The CDR3 DNA sequence: TGTGCCAGCAGTGTTCAGGGATTGGAGGCCGGGGAGCTGTTTTTT.

The V call is TRBV7-9, the J call TRBJ2-7; TRBD2 aligns across 7 bases. With 2 bases clipped from V and 0 bases from J, the junction kept 16 bases outside the gene matches. Germline V gene data show CDR1 as SEHNR and CDR2 as FQNEAQ (reference sequence). CDR3 size: 19 residues. CDR3 sequence reads: CASSLLGHSRAGYSYEQYF. CDR3 nucleotides: TGTGCCAGCAGCTTACTGGGTCACTCTAGAGCGGGATACTCCTACGAGCAGTACTTC.

In its sample, this clone was seen once. The rearrangement uses TRBV7-2 and TRBJ1-3; 8 bases are shared with TRBD1. Germline V lookup: CDR1 SGHTA, CDR2 FQGNSA. With V trimmed by 3 bases and J by 0 bases, 4 bases remained unmatched. This CDR3 is 16 amino acids long. CDR3 sequence (DNA): TGTGCCAGCAGCTTTCAGGGGGCAGTCTCTGGAAACACCATATATTTT. It is translated as CASSFQGAVSGNTIYF.

This clone was detected once. This rearrangement joins TRBV7-3 to TRBJ2-1; 13 bases agree with TRBD2. The CDR3 is 16 amino acids. CDR1 is SGHTA and CDR2 is FQGTGA in the germline V gene. Trimming took 2 bases from V and 9 from J; bases not matched to a gene: 7. The CDR3 DNA sequence: TGTGCCAGCAGCTTACAACTAGCGGGGGGGCTACGTGAGCAGTTCTTC. It encodes CASSLQLAGGLREQFF.

The gene calls are TRBV4-1 and TRBJ1-6; D is perhaps TRBD1 (5 bases). The CDR3 runs to 16 residues. Germline loops: CDR1 MGHRA, CDR2 YSYEKL. V was clipped by 4 bases and J by 8 bases, with 18 bases between them. The CDR3 sequence: CASSRSPGRGDSPLHF. The CDR3 DNA reads TGCGCCAGCAGCCGAAGCCCGGGACGGGGGGATTCACCCCTCCACTTT.

This clone was observed a few times. J is TRBJ1-5 and V is TRBV6-6, with D maybe TRBD1 (5 bases). This CDR3 region has 13 residues. V gave up 7 bases and J gave up 7 bases, with 14 bases separating them. Germline loops: CDR1 MNHNY, CDR2 SVGAGI (reference sequence). The CDR3 spells CASTGEQVQPQHF. The CDR3 bases are TGTGCCAGCACGGGGGAACAGGTCCAGCCCCAGCATTTT.

A few counts support this clone. This chain joins TRBV5-5 and TRBJ2-2, with D perhaps TRBD2 (5 bases). CDR3 length: 14 amino acids. Trimming took 0 bases from V and 6 from J, leaving 9 bases between them. Germline V gene lookup returns CDR1 SGHKS and CDR2 YYEKEE (reference sequence). CDR3 residues: CASSLDPSSGELFF. CDR3 coding DNA: TGTGCCAGCAGCTTGGACCCTAGCTCCGGGGAGCTGTTTTTT.

The CDR3 loop is CASSAIQGGYAEAFF. The DNA for the CDR3 is TGTGCCAGTAGTGCAATACAGGGGGGCTACGCTGAAGCTTTCTTT. V usage is TRBV19 and J usage is TRBJ1-1; 8 bases are shared with TRBD1. V lost 5 bases to trimming and J lost 6 bases; unmatched junction nucleotides: 11. CDR1 is LNHDA and CDR2 is SQIVND in the germline V gene (reference sequence). The CDR3 contains 15 residues.

This rearrangement joins TRBV28 to TRBJ2-5; D ambiguous. V was shortened by 5 bases and J by 12 bases, with 16 bases between the two germline ends. CDR3 length equals 12 residues. Looked up from germline, CDR1 is MDHEN and CDR2 is SYDVKM. Written as DNA, the CDR3 is TGTGCCAGCAGTAAGCCGACCGAGCCAAAGTACTTC. Its protein product is CASSKPTEPKYF.

Regarding this clone: An end of the junction does not agree with germline; a read error may underlie this. V and J are TRBV6-1 and TRBJ2-7; D is ambiguous. The V gene's germline CDR1 is MNHNS and CDR2 SASEGT. The CDR3 runs 12 residues. In DNA, the CDR3 is TGTGCCAGCAGTAAAGCCTATTACGAGCAGTACTTC. Translated, it gives CASSKAYYEQYF.

The J gene is TRBJ1-5, the V gene TRBV5-6; D is perhaps TRBD1 (5 bases). The germline CDR1 and CDR2 sequences are SGHDT and YYEEEE. V lost 4 bases and J 9 bases, leaving 17 bases between the germline ends. The CDR3 totals 14 residues. The CDR3 nucleotides read TGTGCCAGCAGCGGGCGGGACCAACACGGGCCCCAGCATTTT. Its protein is CASSGRDQHGPQHF.

This clone was seen once. The gene calls are TRBV15 and TRBJ2-5, with a tentative D call TRBD1 (5 bases). The J call may not be correct, given that the DNA end is closer to TRBJ2-7. CDR1 and CDR2 (germline): LNHNV, YYDKDF (reference sequence). CDR3 length: 13 amino acids. The CDR3 sequence: CATSRDTHYEQYF. The CDR3 DNA is TGTGCCACCAGCAGGGACACCCACTACGAGCAGTACTTC.

The rearrangement uses TRBV9 and TRBJ2-7, with 11 bases lining up with TRBD1. Germline V gene lookup returns CDR1 SGDLS and CDR2 YYNGEE. There are 15 residues in the CDR3. V lost 4 bases to trimming and J lost 7 bases; unmatched junction nucleotides: 10. In nucleotides, the CDR3 is TGTGCCAGCAGCCCTCGGACAGGGGGCGTAGGGGAGCAGTACTTC. This codes for CASSPRTGGVGEQYF.